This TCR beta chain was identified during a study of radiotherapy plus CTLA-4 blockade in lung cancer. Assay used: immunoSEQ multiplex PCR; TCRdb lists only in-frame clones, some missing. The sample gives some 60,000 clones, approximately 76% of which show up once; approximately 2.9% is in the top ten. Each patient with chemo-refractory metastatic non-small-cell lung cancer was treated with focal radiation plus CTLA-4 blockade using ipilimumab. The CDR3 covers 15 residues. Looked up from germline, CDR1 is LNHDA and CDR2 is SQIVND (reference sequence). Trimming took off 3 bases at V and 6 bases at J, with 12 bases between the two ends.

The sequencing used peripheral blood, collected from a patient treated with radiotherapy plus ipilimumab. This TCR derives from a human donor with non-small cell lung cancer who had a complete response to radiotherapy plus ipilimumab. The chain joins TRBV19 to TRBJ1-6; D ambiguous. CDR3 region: CASSMGSQVNSPLHF. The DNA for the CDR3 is TGTGCCAGTAGTATGGGTTCCCAGGTTAATTCACCCCTCCACTTT. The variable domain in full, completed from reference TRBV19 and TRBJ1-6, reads DGGITQSPKYLFRKEGQNVTLSCEQNLNHDAMYWYRQDPGQGLRLIYYSQIVNDFQKGDIAEGYSVSREKKESFPLTVTSAQKNPTAFYLCASSMGSQVNSPLHFGNGTRLTVT.